Listed below are T cell receptor beta chains from one sample, sequenced in a study of OX40 agonist ivuxolimab in advanced cancers. Produced via immunoSEQ multiplex PCR; TCRdb's table is partial and in-frame only. This sample carries 60,000 to 100,000 clones, roughly 90% of them seen once, and the ten largest clones take around 0.5%. The sequenced sample was CD4+ or CD8+ T cells sorted from blood, obtained in a trial of the OX40 agonist ivuxolimab. Receptors were obtained from an adult with an advanced solid tumor such as melanoma, head and neck, liver or kidney cancer. Both conserved end residues are part of each CDR3. Each record gives: V gene, clone size, J gene, D gene, CDR3 DNA, CDR3 protein. The D gene is left open where the match is weak. The size entry is marked missing in some rows and otherwise reads once, few, many or a size class.

TRBV6-5	-	TRBJ1-1	TRBD1	TGTGCCAGCAGTTACCAGGGGGGGACTGAAGCTTTCTTT	CASSYQGGTEAFF
TRBV29-1	-	TRBJ2-7	TRBD2	TGCAGCGTCGGGACTAGCGGGAGCCGAGGCGAGCAGTACTTC	CSVGTSGSRGEQYF
TRBV9	-	TRBJ1-5	-	TGTGCCAGCAGCGTAGGAGGGAGGTGGGATCAGCCCCAGCATTTT	CASSVGGRWDQPQHF
TRBV27	-	TRBJ2-7	TRBD2	TGTGCCAGCAGTCGACTAGCGGGAGTCTACGAGCAGTACTTC	CASSRLAGVYEQYF
TRBV5-1	once	TRBJ1-2	TRBD1	TGCGCCAGCAGCCTCTTGACAGGGCTCGGTGGCTACACCTTC	CASSLLTGLGGYTF
TRBV19	-	TRBJ2-2	TRBD1	TGTGCCACCGGACAGGGAAGGATCGGGGAGCTGTTTTTT	CATGQGRIGELFF
TRBV19	few	TRBJ1-5	TRBD1	TGTGCCAGTAGTCAAAGGACAGGGGGCGGGCAGCCCCAGCATTTT	CASSQRTGGGQPQHF
TRBV19	-	TRBJ1-5	TRBD1	TGTGCCAGTAGTTCACAGGGGGAAAGCAATCAGCCCCAGCATTTT	CASSSQGESNQPQHF
TRBV30	-	TRBJ2-2	TRBD2	TGTGTCGGGAGGCCGACGAACACCGGGGAGCTGTTTTTT	CVGRPTNTGELFF
TRBV6-5	-	TRBJ2-1	-	TGTGCCAGCAGTAACAGGGTTACCTACAATGAGCAGTTCTTC	CASSNRVTYNEQFF
TRBV9	-	TRBJ1-2	TRBD1	TGTGCCAGCAGCGCAGGGACAGGCAAGGTCGATGGCTACACCTTC	CASSAGTGKVDGYTF
TRBV7-2	-	TRBJ2-5	-	TGTGCCAGCAGCCCGGTTCCGGCGGGGACCCAGTACTTC	CASSPVPAGTQYF
TRBV7-9	-	TRBJ1-5	-	TGTGCCAGCAGCTTAGGGGCAGGAGACAATCAGCCCCAGCATTTT	CASSLGAGDNQPQHF
TRBV5-4	-	TRBJ2-3	-	TGTGCCAGCAGCTTGGATGCGGGACTCGCCCCTAGCACAGATACGCAGTATTTT	CASSLDAGLAPSTDTQYF
TRBV4-3	-	TRBJ2-7	-	TGCGCCAGCAGCCAGGACAGTCGAATCTCCTACGAGCAGTACTTC	CASSQDSRISYEQYF
TRBV4-3	once	TRBJ1-1	-	TGCGCCAGCAGCCAAGATCCGAGGAACACTGAAGCTTTCTTT	CASSQDPRNTEAFF